This T cell receptor (beta chain) was profiled in a study of T cell responses to AZD1222 COVID-19 vaccine. V lost 5 bases and J 1 base, leaving 21 bases between the germline ends. CDR3 length: 17 amino acids. The V gene's germline CDR1 is SGHVS and CDR2 FQNEAQ. Overall study findings and caveats: Baseline seropositivity characterized only a handful of AZD1222 recipients. Repertoire collection took place solely once the T cell response had peaked. Donors were mostly white British, more females; clonal diversity possibly underestimated.

With regard to this clone: The antigen remains undetermined.

Using immunoSEQ multiplex PCR, the repertoire was profiled, and TCRdb retains in-frame clones only, with some absent. This table has around 74,000 clones, 90% to 95% appearing once. The receptor's source is an adult in good health. V usage is TRBV7-8 and J usage is TRBJ2-7; TRBD1 or TRBD2 may be the D gene (7 bases each). Material: peripheral blood, obtained on day 0 of MenACWY control vaccination. CDR3: CASSKGGGGPISYEQYF. DNA of the CDR3: TGTGCCAGCAGCAAAGGGGGAGGGGGCCCCATTTCCTACGAGCAGTACTTC.